This TCR beta chain stems from a study of beta chain features in type 1 diabetes. What was sequenced were expressed TCRB transcripts, since all of the isolated RNA had been reverse transcribed. Clones were read by immunoSEQ multiplex PCR, and TCRdb kept only the in-frame ones, dropping some. The profile shows hundreds of thousands of clones, roughly a sixth of them singletons. It was one heparinised blood draw, averaging about 116 mL, that each donor gave. V lost 0 bases and J lost 1; bases outside the gene matches: 3. Germline V CDR1 and CDR2: SEHNR, FQNEAQ (reference sequence). This CDR3 is 15 amino acids long.

V usage is TRBV7-9 and J usage is TRBJ2-7; 7 bases map to TRBD1. The sequence derives from a man younger than 30 in good health. The specimen was naive CD4+ T cells from blood. In DNA, the CDR3 is TGTGCCAGCAGCTTAGCGGGGACAGCTTCCTACGAGCAGTACTTC. It codes for CASSLAGTASYEQYF. The complete variable domain, with remaining parts taken from reference TRBV7-9 and TRBJ2-7, reads DTGVSQNPRHKITKRGQNVTFRCDPISEHNRLYWYRQTLGQGPEFLTYFQNEAQLEKSRLLSDRFSAERPKGSFSTLEIQRTEQGDSAMYLCASSLAGTASYEQYFGPGTRLTVT.